These T cell receptor beta chains were read from a single sample in a study of OX40 agonist ivuxolimab in advanced cancers. Clones were read by immunoSEQ multiplex PCR, and TCRdb kept only the in-frame ones, dropping some. The sample gives 80,000 to 85,000 clones, roughly 84% of which show up once; 5.5% to 7% is in the top ten. Material: CD4+ or CD8+ T cells sorted from blood, obtained in a trial of the OX40 agonist ivuxolimab. Receptors originate from an adult with an advanced solid tumor such as melanoma, head and neck, liver or kidney cancer. Both conserved end residues are part of each CDR3. D genes are given only for firm matches. Size is stated for part of the rows, as once, few or many counts, or as a class when the clone is expanded.

d_gene,v_gene,abundance,j_gene,CDR3aa,CDR3nt
-,TRBV6-6,-,TRBJ1-2,CASLFDGPDGYTF,TGTGCCAGCTTATTCGACGGCCCAGATGGCTACACCTTC
-,TRBV19,-,TRBJ1-2,CASSGRAHGYTF,TGTGCCAGTAGTGGGAGGGCTCATGGCTACACCTTC
-,TRBV18,-,TRBJ2-2,CASSPPVRSSTGELFF,TGTGCCAGCTCACCTCCCGTAAGGAGTAGCACCGGGGAGCTGTTTTTT
-,TRBV6-1,-,TRBJ1-5,CASSERGGGNQPQHF,TGTGCCAGCAGTGAAAGGGGGGGAGGGAATCAGCCCCAGCATTTT
TRBD1,TRBV6-1,-,TRBJ1-1,CASRGNRGANTEAFF,TGTGCCAGCAGAGGGAACAGGGGCGCGAACACTGAAGCTTTCTTT
-,TRBV6-6,-,TRBJ2-3,CASSKEERSTDTQYF,TGTGCCAGCAGTAAGGAGGAGCGGAGCACAGATACGCAGTATTTT
TRBD2,TRBV7-7,once,TRBJ2-3,CASSQTSGITDTQYF,TGTGCTAGCAGCCAGACTAGCGGGATTACAGATACGCAGTATTTT
-,TRBV19,-,TRBJ2-3,CASSLRRGTDTQYF,TGTGCCAGTAGTCTTAGAAGGGGCACAGATACGCAGTATTTT
-,TRBV13,-,TRBJ1-2,CASSLVSSYGYTF,TGTGCCAGCAGCTTAGTCTCTAGCTATGGCTACACCTTC
TRBD2,TRBV5-4,-,TRBJ2-4,CASSFGGGLKNIQYF,TGTGCCAGCAGCTTTGGCGGGGGGCTCAAAAACATTCAGTACTTC
TRBD1,TRBV5-1,-,TRBJ1-3,CASSRGQGENTIYF,TGCGCCAGCAGCAGAGGACAGGGCGAAAACACCATATATTTT
TRBD1,TRBV27,-,TRBJ2-1,CASSGTVRMGEQFF,TGTGCCAGCAGTGGGACAGTGAGGATGGGTGAGCAGTTCTTC
-,TRBV6-6,-,TRBJ2-7,CASRGTVYLYF,TGTGCCAGCAGAGGGACCGTTTATCTGTACTTC
-,TRBV7-3,-,TRBJ2-6,CASSPRPLSGANVLTF,TGTGCCAGCAGCCCGCGACCCCTCTCTGGGGCCAACGTCCTGACTTTC
TRBD2,TRBV27,-,TRBJ2-1,CASSLMRGLRNEQFF,TGTGCCAGCAGTTTAATGCGGGGGTTGAGGAATGAGCAGTTCTTC
TRBD1,TRBV7-2,-,TRBJ1-2,CASSLTGQDLYGYTF,TGTGCCAGCAGCCTTACTGGACAGGATCTCTATGGCTACACCTTC
-,TRBV11-3,once,TRBJ1-1,CASSLGTENTEAFF,TGTGCCAGCAGCTTAGGAACAGAGAACACTGAAGCTTTCTTT
-,TRBV6-6,-,TRBJ2-3,CASQGKVRWDTQYF,TGTGCCAGCCAGGGGAAGGTCAGATGGGATACGCAGTATTTT
-,TRBV11-1,-,TRBJ2-7,CASSLEKGAREQYF,TGTGCCAGCAGCTTAGAGAAAGGGGCAAGAGAGCAGTACTTC
TRBD2,TRBV11-2,-,TRBJ2-1,CASSPRLAGQGEQFF,TGTGCCAGCAGCCCCAGACTAGCGGGGCAGGGTGAGCAGTTCTTC
TRBD2,TRBV4-1,-,TRBJ2-5,CASSRSSGETQYF,TGCGCCAGCAGCCGGAGTAGCGGGGAGACCCAGTACTTC
-,TRBV2,-,TRBJ1-4,CASEKGQFRKLFF,TGTGCCTCGGAAAAGGGACAATTTCGAAAACTGTTTTTT
-,TRBV30,few,TRBJ1-2,CARKRGGYGYTF,TGTGCCCGGAAAAGGGGAGGATATGGCTACACCTTC
-,TRBV7-2,-,TRBJ2-3,CASSPSTDTQYF,TGTGCCAGCAGCCCGAGCACAGATACGCAGTATTTT
-,TRBV7-9,once,TRBJ2-7,CASSLSAYEQYF,TGTGCCAGCAGCTTATCTGCCTACGAGCAGTACTTC
-,TRBV5-6,few,TRBJ2-3,CASSLLGNTDTQYF,TGTGCCAGCAGCTTACTAGGCAACACAGATACGCAGTATTTT
-,TRBV7-2,-,TRBJ2-2,CASSPPIGELFF,TGTGCCAGCAGCCCCCCCATCGGGGAGCTGTTTTTT
-,TRBV5-1,-,TRBJ2-1,CASSLGTGTHHNEQFF,TGCGCCAGCAGCTTGGGTACAGGGACCCATCACAATGAGCAGTTCTTC
-,TRBV6-5,-,TRBJ1-2,CASSYLGTEKNYGYTF,TGTGCCAGCAGTTACTTAGGGACGGAGAAAAACTATGGCTACACCTTC
-,TRBV27,-,TRBJ2-7,CASTLRGGSSYEQYF,TGTGCCAGCACCCTAAGGGGGGGAAGCTCCTACGAGCAGTACTTC
-,TRBV21-1,-,TRBJ2-5,CASSKVDRDTTQETQYF,TGTGCCAGCAGCAAAGTGGACAGGGACACCACGCAAGAGACCCAGTACTTC
TRBD2,TRBV2,few,TRBJ2-1,CAITGLAGIYNEQFF,TGTGCCATCACTGGACTAGCGGGGATTTACAATGAGCAGTTCTTC
-,TRBV7-2,-,TRBJ2-7,CASSSSGVPSYEQYF,TGTGCCAGCAGCTCATCGGGGGTCCCCTCCTACGAGCAGTACTTC
TRBD1,TRBV5-1,once,TRBJ1-4,CASSADRGANEKLFF,TGCGCCAGCAGCGCCGACAGGGGAGCTAATGAAAAACTGTTTTTT
-,TRBV7-8,few,TRBJ1-5,CASSARDGANQPQHF,TGTGCCAGCAGCGCCAGGGATGGGGCCAATCAGCCCCAGCATTTT
-,TRBV13,-,TRBJ1-3,CASSGTGRNTIYF,TGTGCCAGCAGCGGCACAGGGAGAAACACCATATATTTT
-,TRBV5-1,-,TRBJ1-2,CASSLGQVNYGYTF,TGCGCCAGCAGCTTGGGACAGGTTAACTATGGCTACACCTTC